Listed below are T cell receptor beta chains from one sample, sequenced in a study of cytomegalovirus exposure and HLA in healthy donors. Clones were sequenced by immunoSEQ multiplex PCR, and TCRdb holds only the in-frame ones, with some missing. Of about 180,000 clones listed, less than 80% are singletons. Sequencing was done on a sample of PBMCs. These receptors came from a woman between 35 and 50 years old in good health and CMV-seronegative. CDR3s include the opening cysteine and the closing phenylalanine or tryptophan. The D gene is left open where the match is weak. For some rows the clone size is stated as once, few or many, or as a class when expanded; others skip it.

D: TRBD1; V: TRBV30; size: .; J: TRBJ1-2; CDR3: CAWSQGQGSYGYTF; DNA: TGTGCCTGGAGTCAGGGACAGGGGAGCTATGGCTACACCTTC
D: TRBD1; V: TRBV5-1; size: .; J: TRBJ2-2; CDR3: CASSPNRGQTGELFF; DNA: TGCGCCAGCAGCCCGAACAGGGGGCAGACCGGGGAGCTGTTTTTT
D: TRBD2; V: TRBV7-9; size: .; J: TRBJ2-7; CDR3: CASSLPEVLAGDEQYF; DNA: TGTGCCAGCAGCTTACCGGAAGTTTTAGCGGGAGACGAGCAGTACTTC
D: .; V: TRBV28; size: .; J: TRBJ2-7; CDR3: CASSTARSSHEQYF; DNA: TGTGCCAGCAGTACCGCTAGGTCGTCGCACGAGCAGTACTTC
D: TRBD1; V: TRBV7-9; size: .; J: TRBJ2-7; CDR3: CASSSPGQGEHEQYF; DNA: TGTGCCAGCAGCTCGCCGGGACAGGGGGAGCACGAGCAGTACTTC
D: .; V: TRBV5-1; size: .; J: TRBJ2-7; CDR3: CASSLAWQGDSYEQYF; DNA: TGCGCCAGCAGCTTGGCCTGGCAGGGTGACTCCTACGAGCAGTACTTC
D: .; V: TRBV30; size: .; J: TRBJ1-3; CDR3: CAWKWGGSGNTIYF; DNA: TGTGCCTGGAAATGGGGGGGCTCTGGAAACACCATATATTTT
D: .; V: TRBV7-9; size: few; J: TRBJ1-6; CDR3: CASSHDSNLSPLHF; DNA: TGTGCCAGCAGCCACGACAGTAACCTTTCACCCCTCCACTTT
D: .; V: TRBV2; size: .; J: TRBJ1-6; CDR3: CASSRGYNSPLHF; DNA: TGTGCCAGCAGTAGGGGTTATAATTCACCCCTCCACTTT
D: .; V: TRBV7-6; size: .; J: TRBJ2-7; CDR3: CASSRDTTYEQYF; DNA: TGTGCCAGCAGTCGGGACACCACCTACGAGCAGTACTTC
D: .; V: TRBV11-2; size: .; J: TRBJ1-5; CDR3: CASSLAGSGRPQHF; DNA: TGTGCCAGCAGCTTAGCTGGGTCGGGTAGGCCCCAGCATTTT
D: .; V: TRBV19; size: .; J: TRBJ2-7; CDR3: CASSRGREIASSYEQYF; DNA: TGTGCCAGTAGTAGAGGCAGAGAAATCGCGTCTTCCTACGAGCAGTACTTC
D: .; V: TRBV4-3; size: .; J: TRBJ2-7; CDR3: CASSQDPGSYYEQYF; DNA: TGCGCCAGCAGCCAAGATCCAGGCTCGTACTACGAGCAGTACTTC
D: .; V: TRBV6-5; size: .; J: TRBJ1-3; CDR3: CASSFAEALKGNTIYF; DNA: TGTGCCAGCAGTTTCGCCGAAGCCCTTAAGGGGAACACCATATATTTT
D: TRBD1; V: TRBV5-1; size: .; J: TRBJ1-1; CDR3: CASSVQTGVGTEAFF; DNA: TGCGCCAGCAGCGTCCAGACAGGGGTTGGCACTGAAGCTTTCTTT
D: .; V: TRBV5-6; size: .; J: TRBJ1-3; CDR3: CASSLDVGSSGNTIYF; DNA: TGTGCCAGCAGCTTGGATGTCGGGAGCTCTGGAAACACCATATATTTT
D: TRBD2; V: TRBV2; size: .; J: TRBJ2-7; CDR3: CASIPGLAPYEQYF; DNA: TGTGCCAGCATCCCGGGACTAGCCCCCTACGAGCAGTACTTC
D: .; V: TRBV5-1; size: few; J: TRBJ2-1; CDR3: CASSLGLPYNEQFF; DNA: TGCGCCAGCAGCTTGGGCCTACCCTACAATGAGCAGTTCTTC
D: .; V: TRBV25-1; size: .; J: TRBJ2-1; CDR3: CASSDPGGGGADEQFF; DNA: TGTGCCAGCAGTGACCCTGGTGGAGGGGGCGCAGATGAGCAGTTCTTC
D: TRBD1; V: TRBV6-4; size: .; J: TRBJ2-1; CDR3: CASSPGTGSYNEQFF; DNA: TGTGCCAGCAGCCCCGGGACAGGGTCATACAATGAGCAGTTCTTC
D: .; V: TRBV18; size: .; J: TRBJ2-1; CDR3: CASSPRGLSYNEQFF; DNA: TGTGCCAGCTCACCTAGGGGACTCTCCTACAATGAGCAGTTCTTC
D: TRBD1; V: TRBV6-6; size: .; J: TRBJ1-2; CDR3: CASTRDRNGYTF; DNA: TGTGCCAGCACACGGGACAGAAATGGCTACACCTTC
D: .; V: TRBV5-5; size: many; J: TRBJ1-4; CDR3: CASSGEAGLKEKLFF; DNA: TGTGCCAGCAGCGGGGAGGCGGGGCTAAAAGAAAAACTGTTTTTT
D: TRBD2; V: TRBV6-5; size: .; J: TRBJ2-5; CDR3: CASRGGGRETQYF; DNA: TGTGCCAGCCGGGGGGGCGGAAGAGAGACCCAGTACTTC
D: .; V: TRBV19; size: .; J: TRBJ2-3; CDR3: CASTLGGAGSDTQYF; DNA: TGTGCCAGCACCTTGGGGGGGGCGGGCTCAGATACGCAGTATTTT
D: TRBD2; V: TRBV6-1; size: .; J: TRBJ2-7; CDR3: CASSLGLAGGEQYF; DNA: TGTGCCAGCAGTTTGGGACTAGCGGGAGGCGAGCAGTACTTC
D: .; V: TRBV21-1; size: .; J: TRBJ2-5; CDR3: CASSKEGTGSLTQYF; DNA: TGTGCCAGCAGCAAAGAGGGGACAGGCTCGTTGACCCAGTACTTC
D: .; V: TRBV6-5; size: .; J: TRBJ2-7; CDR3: CASRPQGFGEQYF; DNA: TGTGCCAGCAGACCCCAGGGGTTTGGCGAGCAGTACTTC
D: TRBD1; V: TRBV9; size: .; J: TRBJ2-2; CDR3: CASSPGQGRLFF; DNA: TGTGCCAGCAGCCCGGGACAGGGTCGGCTGTTTTTT
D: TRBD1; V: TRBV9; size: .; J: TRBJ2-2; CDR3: CASSVGGQGANTGELFF; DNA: TGTGCCAGCAGCGTAGGGGGACAGGGGGCGAACACCGGGGAGCTGTTTTTT
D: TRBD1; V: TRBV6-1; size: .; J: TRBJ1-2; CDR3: CASSGPGTGGPLDGYTF; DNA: TGTGCCAGCAGTGGTCCCGGGACAGGAGGTCCCTTAGATGGCTACACCTTC
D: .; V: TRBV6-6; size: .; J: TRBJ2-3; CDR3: CASSPFSTDTQYF; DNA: TGTGCCAGCAGTCCCTTTAGCACAGATACGCAGTATTTT
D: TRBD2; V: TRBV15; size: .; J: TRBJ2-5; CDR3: CATSTGGGSGSLTQYF; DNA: TGTGCCACCAGCACCGGCGGGGGTAGCGGGAGCTTGACCCAGTACTTC
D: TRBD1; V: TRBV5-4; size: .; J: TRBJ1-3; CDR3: CASSRTGVGNTIYF; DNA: TGTGCCAGCAGCAGGACAGGGGTGGGAAACACCATATATTTT
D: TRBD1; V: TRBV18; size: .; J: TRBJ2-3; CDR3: CASSPLGTGGLPSTDTQYF; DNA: TGTGCCAGCTCACCCCTTGGGACAGGGGGCCTTCCGAGCACAGATACGCAGTATTTT